These T cell receptor beta chains were read from a single sample in a study of molecular identifiers for immune sequencing clone quantification. TCRdb passed the PCR reads through MiXCR, listing each CDR3 protein once. The sample has 65,000 or so distinct CDR3 sequences, less than 20% seen once. The sequenced sample was naive CD8+ T cells from blood, with Jurkat cell RNA spiked in. The receptor set was obtained from a human donor in good health. Some libraries in this study had Jurkat cell RNA spiked in. Each CDR3 is given with its conserved first and last residue. A D gene is named only where the DNA matches it firmly. Size tells how often a clone was seen (once, few, many) or the class of an expanded clone, and some rows leave it out.

v_gene	d_gene	abundance	j_gene	CDR3nt	CDR3aa
TRBV12-3/TRBV12-4	NA	NA	TRBJ2-2	TGTGCCAGCAGTTTAATCCGTCCGGCCTTATCTGGGGAGCTGTTTTTT	CASSLIRPALSGELFF
TRBV4-1	TRBD2	NA	TRBJ2-1	TGCGCCAGAAGCCTGGGACTGGCGGGAGTTCCTGAGCAGTTCTTC	CARSLGLAGVPEQFF
TRBV30	NA	many	TRBJ1-2	TGTGCCTGGAGTGTACAAGGGATCTATGGCTACACCTTC	CAWSVQGIYGYTF
TRBV4-1	NA	many	TRBJ2-7	TGCGCCAGCAGCCAAGATGGACCGGGGCCCTACGAGCAGTACTTC	CASSQDGPGPYEQYF
TRBV6-5	TRBD2	many	TRBJ2-3	TGTGCCAGCAGTCAAGTTCCAGCGGGAGGCCCAGATACGCAGTATTTT	CASSQVPAGGPDTQYF
TRBV11-2	TRBD2	NA	TRBJ2-3	TGTGCCAGCAGCCCCTTAGCGGGAAAGGGGGCAGATACGCAGTATTTT	CASSPLAGKGADTQYF
TRBV28	TRBD2	many	TRBJ2-5	TGTGCCAGCAGTCTCACTAGCGGTCCCATTGGGGAGACCCAGTACTTC	CASSLTSGPIGETQYF
TRBV24-1	NA	many	TRBJ1-1	TGTGCCACCAGTCCGGGATCCCACGAGGTGAACACTGAAGCTTTCTTT	CATSPGSHEVNTEAFF
TRBV20-1	NA	many	TRBJ2-7	TGCAGTGCTAGGCCGACAGGTGTTACCTACGAGCAGTACTTC	CSARPTGVTYEQYF
TRBV29-1	TRBD2	many	TRBJ2-7	TGCAGCGTTGAAGTTAGCGGGGGAGTCACCTACGAGCAGTACTTC	CSVEVSGGVTYEQYF
TRBV7-9	TRBD1	many	TRBJ2-7	TGTGCCAGCAGCGCCGGGACAGGCACCTACGAGCAGTACTTC	CASSAGTGTYEQYF
TRBV24-1	TRBD2	many	TRBJ2-3	TGTGCCACCTCTGCGGGAGGGCCTGAAGATACGCAGTATTTT	CATSAGGPEDTQYF
TRBV25-1	NA	many	TRBJ2-7	TGTGCCAGCAGTGCCACAGGGTTAGGGGAGCAGTACTTC	CASSATGLGEQYF
TRBV6-6	TRBD2	NA	TRBJ2-3	TGTGCCAGCAGTTACTCGACGTTGGCGGGAGCCGGGGATACGCAGTATTTT	CASSYSTLAGAGDTQYF
TRBV6-5	NA	few	TRBJ2-7	TGTGCCAGCAGTTACCATGGATCATCCTACGAGCAGTACTTC	CASSYHGSSYEQYF
TRBV6-2/TRBV6-3	TRBD2	many	TRBJ2-1	TGTGCCAGCAGTCTAGCGGGAGGTACCTACAATGAGCAGTTCTTC	CASSLAGGTYNEQFF
TRBV7-6	TRBD2	NA	TRBJ2-3	TGTGCCAGCTCGGCGGGGGTCGGAGATACGCAGTATTTT	CASSAGVGDTQYF
TRBV27	NA	few	TRBJ2-5	TGTGCCAGCAGTTCGTGGGGTAGAGAAGAGACCCAGTACTTC	CASSSWGREETQYF
TRBV5-4	TRBD2	many	TRBJ2-7	TGTGCCAGCAGCTACAGACTAGCGGGAGGTTTCCCCTACGAGCAGTACTTC	CASSYRLAGGFPYEQYF
TRBV27	NA	many	TRBJ1-1	TGTGCCAGCAGTCTAACTATCAACACTGAAGCTTTCTTT	CASSLTINTEAFF
TRBV7-9	NA	NA	TRBJ2-5	TGTGCCAGCAGCTTAGTATTGACCCAAGAGACCCAGTACTTC	CASSLVLTQETQYF
TRBV27	NA	NA	TRBJ2-7	TGTGCCAGCAGTTTATTCCCAGGGACCTACGAGCAGTACTTC	CASSLFPGTYEQYF
TRBV11-1	NA	many	TRBJ2-1	TGTGCCAGCAGTCCGGAGGGTGGGTACGTGCAGTTCTTC	CASSPEGGYVQFF
TRBV27	NA	many	TRBJ2-4	TGTGCCAGCAGTTCCGCATGGACAGTGGAGGGTCTAGCCAAAAACATTCAGTACTTC	CASSSAWTVEGLAKNIQYF
TRBV27	TRBD1	many	TRBJ2-1	TGTGCCAGCAGTTTATGGACAGGGGGCGTGGATGAGCAGTTCTTC	CASSLWTGGVDEQFF
TRBV6-2/TRBV6-3	NA	few	TRBJ2-2	TGTGCCAGCGCCAAGTTTATGTGGGAGCATCTTACCGGGGAGCTGTTTTTT	CASAKFMWEHLTGELFF
TRBV19	TRBD1	many	TRBJ1-5	TGTGCCAGTAGTAGAAGACAGGGTGCGGTAAGCAATCAGCCCCAGCATTTT	CASSRRQGAVSNQPQHF
TRBV4-1	TRBD1	NA	TRBJ2-3	TGCGCCAGCAGCCAAGATTGGGGACAGGGCCCCCAGTATTTT	CASSQDWGQGPQYF
TRBV4-1	NA	NA	TRBJ1-1	TGCGCCAGCAGCCAAGAGAAGAACACTGAAGCTTTCTTT	CASSQEKNTEAFF
TRBV7-9	NA	many	TRBJ2-3	TGTGCCAGCAGCTTAGCGGGAGGACAGGAGTCAGATACGCAGTATTTT	CASSLAGGQESDTQYF
TRBV20-1	TRBD2	few	TRBJ2-7	TGCAGTGCAGGGACTAGCGGGGACTCCTACGAGCAGTACTTC	CSAGTSGDSYEQYF
TRBV29-1	TRBD1	many	TRBJ1-4	TGCAGCGTTGGACAGGGAGGGGATGAAAAACTGTTTTTT	CSVGQGGDEKLFF
TRBV7-3	NA	many	TRBJ2-7	TGTGCCAGCAGCCTAGGACTGGCTAGCTCCTACGAGCAGTACTTC	CASSLGLASSYEQYF
TRBV24-1	NA	many	TRBJ2-3	TGTGCCACCAGTGATTTTGGAATAACAGATACGCAGTATTTT	CATSDFGITDTQYF
TRBV4-1	TRBD1	many	TRBJ1-1	TGCGCCAGCAGCCAATTTACAGGGGGAATGAACACTGAAGCTTTCTTT	CASSQFTGGMNTEAFF
TRBV7-2	TRBD1	many	TRBJ2-1	TGTGCCAGCAGCTTAGCGGCCCAGGGGGCGCTTAATGAGCAGTTCTTC	CASSLAAQGALNEQFF
TRBV5-1	NA	many	TRBJ2-2	TGCGCCAGCAGCTTCTCTTCCTGGACTGCCGGGAACACCGGGGAGCTGTTTTTT	CASSFSSWTAGNTGELFF
TRBV24-1	NA	NA	TRBJ2-2	TGTGCCACCAGTGACCCGACTAGTTCGAACACCGGGGAGCTGTTTTTT	CATSDPTSSNTGELFF
TRBV20-1	NA	many	TRBJ2-1	TGCAGTGCTAGGCGCCTAGCCAACTACAATGAGCAGTTCTTC	CSARRLANYNEQFF
TRBV4-1	TRBD2	many	TRBJ2-1	TGCGCCAGCAGCCCAGTCCACCGGGTAGCGGGAGGGCCGGGTGAGCAGTTCTTC	CASSPVHRVAGGPGEQFF
TRBV2	NA	many	TRBJ2-5	TGTGCCAGCAGGAAGGACTGGCAAGAGACCCAGTACTTC	CASRKDWQETQYF
TRBV7-8	NA	many	TRBJ2-2	TGTGCCACCCGGGGTTCGAACACCGGGGAGCTGTTTTTT	CATRGSNTGELFF
TRBV28	TRBD2	few	TRBJ2-1	TGTGCCAGCAGCCTACTAGCGGGAGTATACAATGAGCAGTTCTTC	CASSLLAGVYNEQFF
TRBV11-2	NA	NA	TRBJ2-7	TGTGCCAGCAGCTCACCCCGGACGGAGTACGGGCACGAGCAGTACTTC	CASSSPRTEYGHEQYF
TRBV6-5	NA	many	TRBJ2-2	TGTGCCAGCAGTTTTCGTGGCGGGGAGCTGTTTTTT	CASSFRGGELFF
TRBV23-1	TRBD1	many	TRBJ2-1	TGCGCCAGCAGTTACCGGGACAGGGGCCTAATTAGCTCCTACAATGAGCAGTTCTTC	CASSYRDRGLISSYNEQFF
TRBV4-1	NA	many	TRBJ2-7	TGCGCCAGCAGCCAGGTTAACTACGAGCAGTACTTC	CASSQVNYEQYF
TRBV4-1	TRBD2	few	TRBJ2-7	TGCGCCAGCAGCCCTCGTACTAGCGGGTACGAGCAGTACTTC	CASSPRTSGYEQYF
TRBV9	NA	many	TRBJ2-1	TGTGCCAGCAGCGTAGCGGGAGTTGTCTACAATGAGCAGTTCTTC	CASSVAGVVYNEQFF